These T cell receptor beta chains were read from a single sample in a study of CD8+CD57+ T cells in acquired aplastic anemia. Each CDR3 protein gets one entry after TCRdb re-called the reads with MiXCR. The sample lists tens of thousands of distinct CDR3 sequences; approximately 70% were seen once. Sample: sorted CD4+, CD8+, or CD8+CD57+ T cells (not recorded which) from PBMCs. The receptors come from a human donor with aplastic anemia. CDR3s leave out the opening cysteine and the closing phenylalanine or tryptophan. The order of the fields is V gene, CDR3 protein.

>TRBV5-5
ASSERPDMNTEAF
>TRBV7-9
ASSLHSGGIYEQY
>TRBV19
ASSIAPGGGDGYT
>TRBV5-1
ASSPGLAGGTGELF
>TRBV9
ASSTGTYATQY
>TRBV7-9
ASSTEQDNYGYT
>TRBV10-1
ASTPEGNQPQH
>TRBV19
ASSIVAGGYT
>TRBV15
ATSRDLGIYGYT
>TRBV24-1
ATSGVAGDTDTQY
>TRBV6-4
ASSDSSGSGANVLT
>TRBV5-1
ASSLGGAEEQY
>TRBV2
ANSPGQGFTGELF
>TRBV24-1
ATSASGTYSEKLF
>TRBV10-3
AITGGPNYGYT
>TRBV20-1
SARDQIGTDTQY
>TRBV4-3
ASSQERGQETQY
>TRBV29-1
SVERGRLGNEQF
>TRBV11-1
ASSSGLAALQTQY
>TRBV19
AASRALAEETEAF
>TRBV27
ASSPSAGVVTYEQY
>TRBV7-9
ASSLFGTASETQY
>TRBV2
ASRTGGAGELF
>TRBV2
ASSGGLTGGLSNQPQH
>TRBV24-1
ATSDRVTYEQY
>TRBV6-5
ASSYSGNNYGYT
>TRBV7-8
ASRGGDAYEQY
>TRBV25-1
ASTTGAKSNTGELF
>TRBV2
ASSEADIADLTKETQY
>TRBV7-9
ASSPQTGGYGYT
>TRBV19
ASRPRDYHYEQY
>TRBV2
ASKAGELF
>TRBV10-3
AISAGDEAF
>TRBV15
ATSRDWGGANEQF
>TRBV10-2
ASSETPNAQPQH